This T cell receptor beta chain was captured in a study of shared clonotypes between healthy human individuals. J gave up 3 bases and V 5 bases, and 9 bases lay outside the gene matches. Germline V gene sequence: CDR1 SGHTA, CDR2 FQGNSA. The CDR3 sequence is 17 residues long. The data were produced by immunoSEQ multiplex PCR, yet TCRdb's version contains in-frame clones alone and is incomplete. The data show more than 900,000 clones, with approximately 78% seen just once and 0.6% to 0.7% held by the top ten. This sequence originates from a young man in good health. Some clones in this sample may be carry-over from other donors' samples. The chain uses TRBV7-2 and TRBJ2-1; 11 nucleotides agree with TRBD1. The specimen sequenced was memory CD4+ T cells from PBMCs. Subset noted: CD45RA-negative fraction. This chain's CDR3 is CASSHRPGTGGYNEQFF. The DNA for the CDR3 is TGTGCCAGCAGCCACCGTCCCGGGACAGGGGGCTACAATGAGCAGTTCTTC.